This T cell receptor (beta chain) was sequenced in a study of OX40 agonist ivuxolimab in advanced cancers. Study information: Around 40% of patients had received prior checkpoint inhibitor therapy. Study-level findings and limits: Nonresponders included some who also had low normalized T-cell clonal expansion. Both blood CD4+ and CD8+ T cells showed clonal growth by week 6 at 0.1 to 3.0 mg/kg.

Worth noting for this clone: Antigen unknown.

Generated by immunoSEQ multiplex PCR, the TCRdb table keeps only in-frame clones and is missing some. The sample holds 77,000 or so clones; around 78% are singletons and the top ten take around 5%. This CDR3 spans 15 amino acids. The germline V gene has CDR1 SEHNR and CDR2 FQNEAQ (reference sequence). Trimming left V 4 bases short and J 10 bases short, with 22 bases between. The material sequenced was CD4+ or CD8+ T cells sorted from blood, taken in a trial of the OX40 agonist ivuxolimab. The V and J genes are TRBV7-9 and TRBJ1-2, with D possibly being TRBD1 (5 bases). This receptor was identified in an adult with an advanced solid tumor such as melanoma, head and neck, liver or kidney cancer. The CDR3 DNA sequence: TGTGCCAGCAGCTCTACTCTAGGAGGGGCCTTGGACTACACCTTC. Encoded protein: CASSSTLGGALDYTF. Drawing the rest from reference TRBV7-9 and TRBJ1-2, the complete variable domain is DTGVSQNPRHKITKRGQNVTFRCDPISEHNRLYWYRQTLGQGPEFLTYFQNEAQLEKSRLLSDRFSAERPKGSFSTLEIQRTEQGDSAMYLCASSSTLGGALDYTFGSGTRLTVV.